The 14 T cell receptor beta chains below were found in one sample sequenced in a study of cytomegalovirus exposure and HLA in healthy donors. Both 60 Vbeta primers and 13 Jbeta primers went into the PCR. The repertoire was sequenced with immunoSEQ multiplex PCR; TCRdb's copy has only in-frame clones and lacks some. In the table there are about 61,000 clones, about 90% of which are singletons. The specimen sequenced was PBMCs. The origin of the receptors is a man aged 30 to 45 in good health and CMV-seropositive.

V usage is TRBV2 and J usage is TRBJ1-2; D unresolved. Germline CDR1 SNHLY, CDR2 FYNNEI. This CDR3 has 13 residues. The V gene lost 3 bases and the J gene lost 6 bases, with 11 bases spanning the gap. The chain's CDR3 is CASSERGWNGYTF. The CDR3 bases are TGTGCCAGCAGTGAGCGGGGATGGAATGGCTACACCTTC.

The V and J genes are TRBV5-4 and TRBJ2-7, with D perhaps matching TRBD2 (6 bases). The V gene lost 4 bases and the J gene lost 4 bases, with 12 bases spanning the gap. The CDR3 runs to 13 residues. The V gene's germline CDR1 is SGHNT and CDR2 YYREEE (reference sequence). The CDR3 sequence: CASSAGRGYEQYF. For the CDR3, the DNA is TGTGCCAGCAGCGCGGGACGGGGGTACGAGCAGTACTTC.

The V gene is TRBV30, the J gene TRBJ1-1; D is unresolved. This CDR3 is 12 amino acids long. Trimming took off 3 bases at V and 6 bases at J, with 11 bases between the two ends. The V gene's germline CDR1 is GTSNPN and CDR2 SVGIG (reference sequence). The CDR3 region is CAWRPDSPEAFF. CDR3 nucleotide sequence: TGTGCCTGGAGACCCGACTCGCCTGAAGCTTTCTTT.

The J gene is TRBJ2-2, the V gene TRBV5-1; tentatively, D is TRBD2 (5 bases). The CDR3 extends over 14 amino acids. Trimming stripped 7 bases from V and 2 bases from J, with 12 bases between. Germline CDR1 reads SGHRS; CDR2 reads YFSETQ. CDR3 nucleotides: TGCGCCAGCTCCCGACCGGGAAACACCGGGGAGCTGTTTTTT. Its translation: CASSRPGNTGELFF.

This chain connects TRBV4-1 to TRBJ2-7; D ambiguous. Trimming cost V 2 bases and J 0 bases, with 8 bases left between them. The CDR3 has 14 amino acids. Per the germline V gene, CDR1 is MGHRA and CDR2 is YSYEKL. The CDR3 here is CASSQKDFSYEQYF. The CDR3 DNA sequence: TGCGCCAGCAGCCAAAAAGACTTCTCCTACGAGCAGTACTTC.

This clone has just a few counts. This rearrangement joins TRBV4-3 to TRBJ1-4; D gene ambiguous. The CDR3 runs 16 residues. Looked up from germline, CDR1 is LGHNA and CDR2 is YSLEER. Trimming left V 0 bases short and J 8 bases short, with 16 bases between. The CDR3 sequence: CASSQDLRQTREKLFF. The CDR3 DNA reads TGCGCCAGCAGCCAAGATCTGAGGCAGACGCGCGAAAAACTGTTTTTT.

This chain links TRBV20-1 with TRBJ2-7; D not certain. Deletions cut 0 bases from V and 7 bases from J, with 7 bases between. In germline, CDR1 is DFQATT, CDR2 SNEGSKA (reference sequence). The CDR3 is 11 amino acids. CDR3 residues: CSARDGEEQYF. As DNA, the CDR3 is TGCAGTGCTAGAGATGGAGAGGAGCAGTACTTC.

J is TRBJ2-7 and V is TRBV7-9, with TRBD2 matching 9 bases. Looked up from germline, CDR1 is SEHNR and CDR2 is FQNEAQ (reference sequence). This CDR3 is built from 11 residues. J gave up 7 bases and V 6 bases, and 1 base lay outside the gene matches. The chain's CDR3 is CASSLAGEQYF. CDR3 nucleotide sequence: TGTGCCAGCAGTCTAGCGGGGGAGCAGTACTTC.

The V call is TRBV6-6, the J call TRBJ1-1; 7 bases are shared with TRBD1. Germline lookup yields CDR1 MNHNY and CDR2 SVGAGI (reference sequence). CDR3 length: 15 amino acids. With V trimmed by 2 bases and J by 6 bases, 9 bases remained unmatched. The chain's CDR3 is CASSYASEGASEAFF. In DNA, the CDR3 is TGTGCCAGCAGTTACGCTTCGGAGGGGGCCTCTGAAGCTTTCTTT.

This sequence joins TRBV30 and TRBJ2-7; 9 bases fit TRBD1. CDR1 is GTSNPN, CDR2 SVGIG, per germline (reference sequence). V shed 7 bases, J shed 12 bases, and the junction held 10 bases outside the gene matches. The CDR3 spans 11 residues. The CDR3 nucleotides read TGTGCCTCCGGGACAGGGCCCCCCGGGTACTTC. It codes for CASGTGPPGYF. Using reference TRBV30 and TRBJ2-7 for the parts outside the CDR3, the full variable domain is SQTIHQWPATLVQPVGSPLSLECTVEGTSNPNLYWYRQAAGRGLQLLFYSVGIGQISSEVPQNLSASRPQDRQFILSSKKLLLSDSGFYLCASGTGPPGYFGPGTRLTVT.

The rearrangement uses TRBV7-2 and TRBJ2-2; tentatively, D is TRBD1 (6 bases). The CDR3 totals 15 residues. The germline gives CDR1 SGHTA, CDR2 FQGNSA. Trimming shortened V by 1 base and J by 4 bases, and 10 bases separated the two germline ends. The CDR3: CASSLGGHGTGELFF. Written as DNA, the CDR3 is TGTGCCAGCAGCTTAGGGGGGCATGGCACCGGGGAGCTGTTTTTT.

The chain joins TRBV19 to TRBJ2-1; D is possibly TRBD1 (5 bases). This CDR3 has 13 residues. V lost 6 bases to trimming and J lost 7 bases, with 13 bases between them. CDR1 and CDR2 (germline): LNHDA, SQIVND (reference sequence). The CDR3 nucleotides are TGTGCCAGTAGAAGTACAGGCAATAATGAGCAGTTCTTC. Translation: CASRSTGNNEQFF.

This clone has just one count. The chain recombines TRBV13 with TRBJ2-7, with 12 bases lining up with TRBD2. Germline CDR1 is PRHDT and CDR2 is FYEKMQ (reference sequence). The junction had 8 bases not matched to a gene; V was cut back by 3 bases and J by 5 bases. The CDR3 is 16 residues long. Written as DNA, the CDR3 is TGTGCCAGCAGCTTGACATTGACTAGCGGGAGAAACGAGCAGTACTTC. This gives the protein CASSLTLTSGRNEQYF.

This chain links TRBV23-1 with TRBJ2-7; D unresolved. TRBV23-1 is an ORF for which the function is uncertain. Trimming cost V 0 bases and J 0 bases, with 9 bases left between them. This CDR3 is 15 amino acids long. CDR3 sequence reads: CASSQSRPFSYEQYF. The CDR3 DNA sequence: TGCGCCAGCAGTCAATCGCGGCCCTTCTCCTACGAGCAGTACTTC.